Listed below are T cell receptor beta chains from one sample, sequenced in a study of neurological immune-mediated disorders. One entry per CDR3 protein results from TCRdb running MiXCR on the 5' RACE reads. The sample records roughly 45,000 distinct CDR3 sequences, around 13% being singletons. Input material: PBMCs. The receptors were sampled from a male donor with HTLV-1-associated myelopathy (HAM/TSP). Both conserved end residues are part of each CDR3. D genes are given only for firm matches. The size field is filled for only some rows; it gives once, few, many or a size class.

d_gene,abundance,v_gene,j_gene,CDR3nt,CDR3aa
-,many,TRBV7-2,TRBJ1-2,TGTGCCAGCAGCTTCCAGGGAAAGTTTAACTATGGCTACACCTTC,CASSFQGKFNYGYTF
TRBD2,many,TRBV27,TRBJ2-7,TGTGCCAGCAGTTTCGCCCTAGCGGGGAACGAGCAGTACTTC,CASSFALAGNEQYF
TRBD1,once,TRBV7-9,TRBJ2-2,TGTGCCAGCAGCCAGGGACAGGGTTTGATTTCCGGGGAGCTGTTTTTT,CASSQGQGLISGELFF
TRBD1,many,TRBV7-2,TRBJ1-1,TGTGCCAGCAGCCCACTCCCCCCCGGGACAGGGAGTATTGAAGCTTTCTTT,CASSPLPPGTGSIEAFF
TRBD1,many,TRBV7-2,TRBJ1-1,TGTGCCAGCAGTTACGGGACAGGATTTGAAGCTTTCTTT,CASSYGTGFEAFF
TRBD1,-,TRBV28,TRBJ2-5,TGTGCCAGCAGCGTGGGGGCCAGGGGGTGGGAGACCCAGTACTTC,CASSVGARGWETQYF
-,many,TRBV7-2,TRBJ1-6,TGTGCCAGCAGCTTAGCTGGTCTTAATAATTCACCCCTCCACTTT,CASSLAGLNNSPLHF
TRBD2,many,TRBV9,TRBJ2-6,TGTGCCAGCAGCGCCCTAGCGGGTAACTCTGGGGCCAACGTCCTGACTTTC,CASSALAGNSGANVLTF
-,many,TRBV5-1,TRBJ1-2,TGCGCCAGCAGCAAGGACAGAGACTATGGCTACACCTTC,CASSKDRDYGYTF
-,many,TRBV20-1,TRBJ2-1,TGCAGGGCAGGGGTGGACGAGCAGTTCTTC,CRAGVDEQFF